This entry concerns a single T cell receptor beta chain. These data belong to a study of blood T cell repertoires in COVID-19. The method was immunoSEQ multiplex PCR; TCRdb's version includes in-frame clones alone and lacks a portion of them. The data contain approximately 230,000 clones, roughly 89% of them singletons. Trimming took off 1 base at V and 5 bases at J, with 8 bases between the two ends. The CDR3 covers 14 residues. Germline V gene sequence: CDR1 SGHTA, CDR2 FQGNSA. The clonotype comes from a man aged 30 to 45 who had recovered from COVID-19. The rearrangement uses TRBV7-2 and TRBJ1-4; D remains ambiguous. Sequencing input: peripheral blood. The CDR3 here is CASSLGFRNEKLFF. CDR3 nucleotide sequence: TGTGCCAGCAGCTTAGGGTTCAGGAATGAAAAACTGTTTTTT.